This T cell receptor beta chain comes out of a study of radiotherapy plus CTLA-4 blockade in lung cancer. Sequenced by immunoSEQ multiplex PCR; TCRdb stores in-frame clones only, minus some. Counted here are tens of thousands of clones, roughly four fifths occurring once; the ten biggest clones make up roughly 5%. The V and J ends lost 3 bases and 4 bases respectively, with 7 bases between them. This CDR3 contains 13 residues. The germline gives CDR1 MDHEN, CDR2 SYDVKM. This clone was picked up a small number of times. This receptor was identified in a human donor with non-small cell lung cancer whose response to radiotherapy plus ipilimumab could not be evaluated. The rearrangement uses TRBV28 and TRBJ1-5, with no clear D. The sequences come from peripheral blood, collected from a patient treated with radiotherapy plus ipilimumab. CDR3 nucleotide sequence: TGTGCCAGCAGTTTCTCGGGGAATCAGCCCCAGCATTTT. This gives the protein CASSFSGNQPQHF.